This T cell receptor beta chain emerged from a study of PD-1 blockade in mismatch repair-deficient tumors. Looking at the study overall: All were previously treated, progressing patients with about 11 mismatch repair-deficient cancer types.

All patients were mismatch repair deficient, assessed by either PCR or immunohistochemistry. TCR sequencing covered a few patients who responded to pembrolizumab. A note on this clone: The target antigen is unknown.

Points from the study as a whole: Tumor-resident clones, often absent from pretreatment blood, expanded after pembrolizumab and then contracted.

Sequencing used immunoSEQ multiplex PCR; TCRdb keeps in-frame clones, though not all of them. The data show fewer than 20,000 clones, about 80% seen once. The receptor was isolated from an adult with mismatch repair-deficient cancer. The starting material was PBMCs, obtained 4 weeks after starting pembrolizumab.

DNA of the CDR3: TGTGCCAGCAGTTTTCTTACAAGTCAGCCCCAGCATTTT. Amino acids: CASSFLTSQPQHF. The V call is TRBV28, the J call TRBJ1-5; no definite D call. The germline CDR1 and CDR2 sequences are MDHEN and SYDVKM. This CDR3 has 13 residues. V lost 3 bases, J lost 6 bases, and 9 bases lay in between.